This TCR beta chain was recorded in a study of tumor-infiltrating lymphocytes in oesophageal squamous cell carcinoma. V was trimmed by 5 bases and J by 3 bases, leaving 22 bases between them. The CDR3 length is 17 residues. CDR1 and CDR2 from the germline V gene are SGHVS and FQNEAQ. TCRdb recomputed calls from the PCR reads with MiXCR, one row per CDR3 protein. The sample contains 15,000 to 20,000 distinct CDR3 sequences, 50% of which appear only once. The chain recombines TRBV7-8 with TRBJ2-5, with D perhaps TRBD1 (7 bases). This receptor was taken from a male donor with esophageal squamous cell carcinoma. Material: esophageal tumor tissue. The CDR3 coding sequence is TGTGCCAGCAGCATAATCCAATACAGGGGCGGGGAAGAGACCCAGTACTTC. It translates to CASSIIQYRGGEETQYF.